The T cell receptor (beta chain) under discussion was sequenced for a study of radiation and T cells in renal cell carcinoma. Findings and limits, study-wide: Compared with controls, irradiated tumors had more, larger dominant CDR3 motifs. In nephrectomy-only tumors, top 100 clonotypes averaged roughly 43%, versus approximately 54% irradiated.

Germline V CDR1 and CDR2: SGHTA, FQGNSA. V was shortened by 5 bases and J by 8 bases, with 13 bases between the two germline ends. This CDR3 has 14 residues. Concerning this clone: Its specificity is unknown.

Treatment denoted: treatment-naive control, cytoreductive nephrectomy. The data were produced by immunoSEQ multiplex PCR, yet TCRdb's version contains in-frame clones alone and is incomplete. The sample comprises around 22,000 clones, roughly 64% of which are singletons, and 20% to 25% rests with the top ten. J is TRBJ1-6 and V is TRBV7-2; D possibly corresponds to TRBD1 (6 bases). The sequencing used tumor tissue, collected from a patient whose treatment was nephrectomy without radiotherapy. This TCR derives from a man aged 35-49 years with renal cell carcinoma. Here the CDR3 DNA reads TGTGCCAGCAGCCGGGGGGGCATAGATTCACCCCTCCACTTT. It specifies CASSRGGIDSPLHF.